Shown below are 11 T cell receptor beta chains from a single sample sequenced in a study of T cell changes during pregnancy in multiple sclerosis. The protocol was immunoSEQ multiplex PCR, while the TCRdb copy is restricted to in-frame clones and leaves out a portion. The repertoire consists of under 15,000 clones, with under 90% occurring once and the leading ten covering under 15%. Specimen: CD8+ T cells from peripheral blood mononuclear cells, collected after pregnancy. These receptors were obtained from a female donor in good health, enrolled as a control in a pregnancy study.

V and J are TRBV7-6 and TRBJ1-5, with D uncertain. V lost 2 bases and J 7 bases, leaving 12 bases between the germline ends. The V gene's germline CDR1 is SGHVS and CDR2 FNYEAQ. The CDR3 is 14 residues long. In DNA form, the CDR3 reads TGTGCCAGCAGCTTACGTTTTGGAGACCAGCCCCAGCATTTT. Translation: CASSLRFGDQPQHF.

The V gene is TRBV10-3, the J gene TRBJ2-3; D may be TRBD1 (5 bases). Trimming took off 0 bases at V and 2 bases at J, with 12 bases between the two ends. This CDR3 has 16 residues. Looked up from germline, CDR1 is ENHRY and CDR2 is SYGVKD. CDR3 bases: TGTGCCATCAGTGAGTCGGTCAGGGTTGTCACAGATACGCAGTATTTT. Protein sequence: CAISESVRVVTDTQYF.

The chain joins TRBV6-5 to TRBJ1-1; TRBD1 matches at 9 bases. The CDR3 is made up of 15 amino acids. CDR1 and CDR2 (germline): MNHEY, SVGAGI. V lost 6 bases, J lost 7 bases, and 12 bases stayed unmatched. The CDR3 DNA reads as TGTGCCAGCAGCTCGTTATCCGGGACAGGGATTGAAGCTTTCTTT. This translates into CASSSLSGTGIEAFF.

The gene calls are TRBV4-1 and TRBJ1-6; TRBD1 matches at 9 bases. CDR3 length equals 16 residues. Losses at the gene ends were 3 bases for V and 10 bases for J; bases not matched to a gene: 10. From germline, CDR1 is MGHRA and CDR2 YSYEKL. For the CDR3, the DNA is TGCGCCAGCAGCCAGCAACCCGGGACAGGGACCTCACCCCTCCACTTT. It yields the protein CASSQQPGTGTSPLHF.

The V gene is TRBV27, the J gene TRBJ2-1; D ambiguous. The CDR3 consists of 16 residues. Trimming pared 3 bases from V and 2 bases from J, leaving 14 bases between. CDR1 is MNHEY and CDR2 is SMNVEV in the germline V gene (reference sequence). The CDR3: CASSLAANVPYNEQFF. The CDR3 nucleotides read TGTGCCAGCAGTTTGGCAGCGAACGTGCCCTACAATGAGCAGTTCTTC.

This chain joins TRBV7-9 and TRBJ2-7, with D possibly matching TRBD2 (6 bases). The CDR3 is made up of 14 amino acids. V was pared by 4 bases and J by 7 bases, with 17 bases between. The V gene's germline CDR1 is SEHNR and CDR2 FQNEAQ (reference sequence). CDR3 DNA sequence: TGTGCCAGCAGCTCCCTCGGCCGTGGAGGGGAGCAGTACTTC. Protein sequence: CASSSLGRGGEQYF.

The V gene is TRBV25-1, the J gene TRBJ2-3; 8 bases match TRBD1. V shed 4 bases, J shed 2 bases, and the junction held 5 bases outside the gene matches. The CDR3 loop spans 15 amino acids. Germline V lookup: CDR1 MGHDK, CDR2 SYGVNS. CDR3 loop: CASSGGDRSTDTQYF. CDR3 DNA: TGTGCCAGCAGTGGGGGGGACAGGTCCACAGATACGCAGTATTTT.

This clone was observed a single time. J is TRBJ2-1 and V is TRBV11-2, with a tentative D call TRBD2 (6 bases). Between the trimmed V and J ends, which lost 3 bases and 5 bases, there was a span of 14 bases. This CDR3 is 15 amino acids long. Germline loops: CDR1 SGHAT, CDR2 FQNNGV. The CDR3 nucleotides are TGTGCCAGCAGCTTGGTGCTAGCGCGTCACAATGAGCAGTTCTTC. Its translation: CASSLVLARHNEQFF.

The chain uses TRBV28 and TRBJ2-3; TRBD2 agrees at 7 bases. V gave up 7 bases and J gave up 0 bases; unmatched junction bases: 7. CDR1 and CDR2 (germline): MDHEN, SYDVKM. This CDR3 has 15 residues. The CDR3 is CASNLLATSTDTQYF. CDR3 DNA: TGTGCCAGCAATCTACTAGCGACTAGCACAGATACGCAGTATTTT.

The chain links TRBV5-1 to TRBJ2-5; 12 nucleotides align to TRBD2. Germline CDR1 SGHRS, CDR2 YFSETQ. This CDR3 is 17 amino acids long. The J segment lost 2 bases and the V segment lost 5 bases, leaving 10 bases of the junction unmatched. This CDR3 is CASSYGLAGSPQETQYF. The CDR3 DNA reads TGCGCCAGCAGTTATGGACTAGCGGGGAGTCCTCAAGAGACCCAGTACTTC.

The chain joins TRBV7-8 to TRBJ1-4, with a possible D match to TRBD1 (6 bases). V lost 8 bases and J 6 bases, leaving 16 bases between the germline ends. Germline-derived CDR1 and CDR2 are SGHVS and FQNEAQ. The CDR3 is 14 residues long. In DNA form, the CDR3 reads TGTGCCAGCGGAACCCCGACAGGTCATGAAAAACTGTTTTTT. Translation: CASGTPTGHEKLFF. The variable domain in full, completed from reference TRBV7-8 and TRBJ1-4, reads GAGVSQSPRYKVAKRGQDVALRCDPISGHVSLFWYQQALGQGPEFLTYFQNEAQLDKSGLPSDRFFAERPEGSVSTLKIQRTQQEDSAVYLCASGTPTGHEKLFFGSGTQLSVL.